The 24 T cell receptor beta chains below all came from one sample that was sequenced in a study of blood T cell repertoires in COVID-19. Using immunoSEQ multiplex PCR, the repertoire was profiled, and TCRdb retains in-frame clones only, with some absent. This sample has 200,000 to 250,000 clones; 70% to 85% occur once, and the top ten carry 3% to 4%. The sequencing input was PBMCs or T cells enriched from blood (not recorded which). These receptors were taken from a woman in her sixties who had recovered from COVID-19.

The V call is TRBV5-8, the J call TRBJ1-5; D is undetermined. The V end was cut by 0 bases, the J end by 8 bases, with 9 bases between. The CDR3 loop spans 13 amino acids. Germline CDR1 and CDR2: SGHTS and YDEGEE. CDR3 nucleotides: TGTGCCAGCAGCTTGGAATTCCTCGAGCCCCAGCATTTT. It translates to CASSLEFLEPQHF.

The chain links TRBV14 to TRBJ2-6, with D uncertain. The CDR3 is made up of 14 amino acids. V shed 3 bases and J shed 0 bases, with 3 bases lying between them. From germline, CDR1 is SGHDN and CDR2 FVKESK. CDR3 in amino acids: CASSHISGANVLTF. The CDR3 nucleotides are TGTGCCAGCAGCCACATCTCTGGGGCCAACGTCCTGACTTTC.

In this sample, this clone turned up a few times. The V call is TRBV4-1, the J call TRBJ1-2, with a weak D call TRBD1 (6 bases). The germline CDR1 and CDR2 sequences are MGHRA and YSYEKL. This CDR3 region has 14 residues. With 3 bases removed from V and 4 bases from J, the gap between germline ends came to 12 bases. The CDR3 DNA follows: TGCGCCAGCAGCCATCTGGCCAGGGGCTATGGCTACACCTTC. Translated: CASSHLARGYGYTF.

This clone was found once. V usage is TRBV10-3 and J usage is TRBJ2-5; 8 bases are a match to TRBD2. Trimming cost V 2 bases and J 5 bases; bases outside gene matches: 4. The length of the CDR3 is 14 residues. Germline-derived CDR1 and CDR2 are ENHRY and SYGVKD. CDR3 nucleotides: TGTGCCATCAGTGAGGACGGGAGGGGTGAGACCCAGTACTTC. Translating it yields CAISEDGRGETQYF.

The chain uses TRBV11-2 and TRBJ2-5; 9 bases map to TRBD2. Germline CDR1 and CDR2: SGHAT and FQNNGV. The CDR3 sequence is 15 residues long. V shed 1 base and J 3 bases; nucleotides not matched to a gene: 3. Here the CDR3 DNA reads TGTGCCAGCAGCTTAGGTATAGCGGGGGAAGAGACCCAGTACTTC. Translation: CASSLGIAGEETQYF.

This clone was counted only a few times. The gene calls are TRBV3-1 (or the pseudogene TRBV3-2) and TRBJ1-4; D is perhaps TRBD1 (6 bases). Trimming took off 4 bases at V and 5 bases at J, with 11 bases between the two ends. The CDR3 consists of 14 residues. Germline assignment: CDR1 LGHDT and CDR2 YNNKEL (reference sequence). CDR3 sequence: CASSRRGGNEKLFF. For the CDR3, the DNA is TGTGCCAGCAGCCGGAGGGGGGGGAATGAAAAACTGTTTTTT.

This CDR3 reads CSASLGGPREQYF. The CDR3 DNA reads TGCAGTGCTAGTTTAGGGGGCCCCCGGGAGCAGTACTTC. This rearrangement joins TRBV20-1 to TRBJ2-7; 7 nucleotides agree with TRBD1. V trimming: 3 bases; J trimming: 7 bases; junction bases outside the gene matches: 9. The germline V gene has CDR1 DFQATT and CDR2 SNEGSKA (reference sequence). The CDR3 totals 13 residues.

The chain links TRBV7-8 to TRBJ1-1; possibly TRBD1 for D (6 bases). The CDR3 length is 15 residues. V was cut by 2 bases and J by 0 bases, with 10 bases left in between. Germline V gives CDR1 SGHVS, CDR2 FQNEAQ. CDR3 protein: CASSLQGSLNTEAFF. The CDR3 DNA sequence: TGTGCCAGCAGCTTACAGGGGTCGTTGAACACTGAAGCTTTCTTT.

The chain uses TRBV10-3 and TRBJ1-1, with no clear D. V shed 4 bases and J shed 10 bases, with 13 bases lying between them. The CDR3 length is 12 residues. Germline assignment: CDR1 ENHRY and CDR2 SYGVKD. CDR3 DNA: TGTGCCATCAGTGGAGGGTCCACTTCAGCTTTCTTT. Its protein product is CAISGGSTSAFF.

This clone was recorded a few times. As DNA, the CDR3 is TGTGCCAGCAGTCAACCGACAGGATCTGGGACTAATGAAAAACTGTTTTTT. It encodes CASSQPTGSGTNEKLFF. This chain links TRBV6-6 with TRBJ1-4, with D perhaps matching TRBD1 (6 bases). The V gene lost 5 bases and the J gene lost 2 bases, with 18 bases spanning the gap. Germline CDR1 MNHNY, CDR2 SVGAGI (reference sequence). This CDR3 spans 17 amino acids.

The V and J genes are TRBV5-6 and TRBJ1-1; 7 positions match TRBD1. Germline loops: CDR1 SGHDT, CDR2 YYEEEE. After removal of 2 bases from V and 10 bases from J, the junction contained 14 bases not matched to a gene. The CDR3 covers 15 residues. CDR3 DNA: TGTGCCAGCAGCTTTACCGCAGGCAGGGGGGATGGAGCTTTCTTT. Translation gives CASSFTAGRGDGAFF.

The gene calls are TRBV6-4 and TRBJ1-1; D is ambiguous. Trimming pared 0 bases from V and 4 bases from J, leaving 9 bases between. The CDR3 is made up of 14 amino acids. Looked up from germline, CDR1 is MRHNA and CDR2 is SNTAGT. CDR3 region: CASSDSTEGTEAFF. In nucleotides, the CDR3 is TGTGCCAGCAGTGACTCCACGGAGGGCACTGAAGCTTTCTTT.

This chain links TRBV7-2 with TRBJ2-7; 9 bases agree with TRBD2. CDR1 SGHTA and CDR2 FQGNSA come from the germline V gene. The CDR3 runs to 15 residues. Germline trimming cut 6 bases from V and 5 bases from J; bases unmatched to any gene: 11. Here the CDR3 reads CASRPSGAGGHEQYF. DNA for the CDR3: TGTGCCAGCAGACCTTCTGGAGCGGGAGGCCACGAGCAGTACTTC.

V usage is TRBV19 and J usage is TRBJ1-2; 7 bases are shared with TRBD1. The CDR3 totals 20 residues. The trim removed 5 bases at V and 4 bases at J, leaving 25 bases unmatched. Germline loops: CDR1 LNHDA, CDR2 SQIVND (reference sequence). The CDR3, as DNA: TGTGCCAGTAGTGCAGTTTCGGGACAGAGAAGGTCACTGGATGGCTATGGCTACACCTTC. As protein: CASSAVSGQRRSLDGYGYTF.

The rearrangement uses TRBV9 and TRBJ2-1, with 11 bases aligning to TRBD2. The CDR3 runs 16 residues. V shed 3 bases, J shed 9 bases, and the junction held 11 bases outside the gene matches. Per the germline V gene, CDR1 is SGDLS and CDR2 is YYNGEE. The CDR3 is CASSDGTSGFPGEQFF. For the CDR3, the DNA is TGTGCCAGCAGCGACGGGACTAGCGGATTTCCGGGTGAGCAGTTCTTC.

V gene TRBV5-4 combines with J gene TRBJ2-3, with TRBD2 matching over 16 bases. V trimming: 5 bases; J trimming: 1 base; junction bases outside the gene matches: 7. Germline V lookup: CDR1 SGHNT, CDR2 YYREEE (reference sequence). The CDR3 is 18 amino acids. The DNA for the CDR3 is TGTGCCAGCAGACCGCCGGGACTAGCGGGGGGGGGCACAGATACGCAGTATTTT. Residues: CASRPPGLAGGGTDTQYF.

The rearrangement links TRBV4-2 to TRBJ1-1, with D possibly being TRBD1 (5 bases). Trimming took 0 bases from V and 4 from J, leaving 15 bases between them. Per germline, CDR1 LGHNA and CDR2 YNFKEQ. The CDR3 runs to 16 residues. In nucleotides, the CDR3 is TGTGCCAGCAGCCAAGATTGGCAGGGAAGCCCCACTGAAGCTTTCTTT. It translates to CASSQDWQGSPTEAFF.

CDR3 region: CASSLGHSPYNEQFF. The DNA for the CDR3 is TGTGCCAGCAGCCTGGGACACTCCCCCTACAATGAGCAGTTCTTC. The genes are TRBV3-1 (or the pseudogene TRBV3-2) and TRBJ2-1, with D possibly TRBD1 on 6 matching bases. With 4 bases removed from V and 2 bases from J, the gap between germline ends came to 12 bases. Germline CDR1 reads LGHDT; CDR2 reads YNNKEL (reference sequence). There are 15 residues in the CDR3.

CDR3 sequence (DNA): TGTGCCAGCAGTGAATCGCAGGGCCCCGGGGAGCTGTTTTTT. Residues: CASSESQGPGELFF. The chain has TRBV6-1 and TRBJ2-2, with D possibly TRBD1 on 5 matching bases. CDR1 MNHNS and CDR2 SASEGT come from the germline V gene. Trimming pared 2 bases from V and 6 bases from J, leaving 10 bases between. This CDR3 comprises 14 residues.

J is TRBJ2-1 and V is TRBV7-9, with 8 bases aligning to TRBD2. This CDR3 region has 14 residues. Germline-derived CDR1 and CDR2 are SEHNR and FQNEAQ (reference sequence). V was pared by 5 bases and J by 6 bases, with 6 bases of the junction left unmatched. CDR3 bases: TGTGCCAGCAGCAACGGGAGGGCTTTCAATGAGCAGTTCTTC. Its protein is CASSNGRAFNEQFF. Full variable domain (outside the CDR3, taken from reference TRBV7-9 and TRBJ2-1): DTGVSQNPRHKITKRGQNVTFRCDPISEHNRLYWYRQTLGQGPEFLTYFQNEAQLEKSRLLSDRFSAERPKGSFSTLEIQRTEQGDSAMYLCASSNGRAFNEQFFGPGTRLTVL.

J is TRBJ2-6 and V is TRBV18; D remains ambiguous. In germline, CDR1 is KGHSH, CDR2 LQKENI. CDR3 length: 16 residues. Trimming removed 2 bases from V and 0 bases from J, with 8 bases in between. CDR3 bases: TGTGCCAGCTCACCAACCGCTAGCTCTGGGGCCAACGTCCTGACTTTC. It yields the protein CASSPTASSGANVLTF.

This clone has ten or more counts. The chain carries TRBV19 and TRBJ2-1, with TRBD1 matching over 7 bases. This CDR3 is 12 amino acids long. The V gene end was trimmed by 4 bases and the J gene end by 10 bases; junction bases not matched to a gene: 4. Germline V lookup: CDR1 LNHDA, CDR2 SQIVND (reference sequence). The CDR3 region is CASSTTRGEQFF. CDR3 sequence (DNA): TGTGCCAGTAGTACTACCAGGGGGGAGCAGTTCTTC.

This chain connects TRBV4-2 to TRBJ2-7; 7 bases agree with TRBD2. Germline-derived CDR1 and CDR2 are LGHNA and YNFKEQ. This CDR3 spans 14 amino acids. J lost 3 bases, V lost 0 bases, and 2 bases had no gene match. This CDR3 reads CASSQERTSYEQYF. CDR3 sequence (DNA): TGTGCCAGCAGCCAAGAGCGGACTAGCTACGAGCAGTACTTC.

The CDR3 region is CASSLARGAYNEQFF. The CDR3 DNA is TGTGCCAGCAGCTTAGCCCGAGGCGCCTACAATGAGCAGTTCTTC. J is TRBJ2-1 and V is TRBV7-7; no clear D gene. Trimming took 0 bases from V and 2 from J, leaving 8 bases between them. Germline V gene sequence: CDR1 SSHAT, CDR2 FNYEAQ (reference sequence). This CDR3 region has 15 residues.